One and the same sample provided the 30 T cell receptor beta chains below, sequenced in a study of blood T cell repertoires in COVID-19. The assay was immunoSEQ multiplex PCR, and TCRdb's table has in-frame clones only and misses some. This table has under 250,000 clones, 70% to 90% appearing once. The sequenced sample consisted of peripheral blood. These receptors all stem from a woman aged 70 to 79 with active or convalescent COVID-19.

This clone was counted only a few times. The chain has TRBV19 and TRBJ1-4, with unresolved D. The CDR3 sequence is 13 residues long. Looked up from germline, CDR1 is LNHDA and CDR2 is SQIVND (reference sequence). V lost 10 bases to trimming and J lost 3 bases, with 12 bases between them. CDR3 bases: TGTGCCACTGCGAGAACTTCTAATGAAAAACTGTTTTTT. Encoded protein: CATARTSNEKLFF.

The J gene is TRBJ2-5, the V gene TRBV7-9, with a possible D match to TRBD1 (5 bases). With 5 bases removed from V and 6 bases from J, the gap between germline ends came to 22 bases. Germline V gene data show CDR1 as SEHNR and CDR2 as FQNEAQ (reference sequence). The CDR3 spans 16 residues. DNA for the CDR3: TGTGCCAGCAGCCCCAAGATTAAGCAGGGTTGGAAGACCCAGTACTTC. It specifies CASSPKIKQGWKTQYF.

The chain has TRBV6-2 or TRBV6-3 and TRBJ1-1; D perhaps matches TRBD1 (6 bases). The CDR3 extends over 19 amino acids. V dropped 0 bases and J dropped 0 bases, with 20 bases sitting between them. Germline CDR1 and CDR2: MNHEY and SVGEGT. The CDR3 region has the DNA TGTGCCAGCAGTTACTCCTTGGACAGCCGGGGGGGCATGAACACTGAAGCTTTCTTT. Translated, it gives CASSYSLDSRGGMNTEAFF.

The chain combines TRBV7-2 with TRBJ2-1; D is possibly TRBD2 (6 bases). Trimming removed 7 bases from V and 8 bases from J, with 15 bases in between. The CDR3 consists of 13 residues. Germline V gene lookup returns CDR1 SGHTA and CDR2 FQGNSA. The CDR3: CASTTSGVHEQFF. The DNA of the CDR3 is TGTGCCAGCACCACCTCGGGGGTCCATGAGCAGTTCTTC. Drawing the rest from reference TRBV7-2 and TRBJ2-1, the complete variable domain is GAGVSQSPSNKVTEKGKDVELRCDPISGHTALYWYRQSLGQGLEFLIYFQGNSAPDKSGLPSDRFSAERTGGSVSTLTIQRTQQEDSAVYLCASTTSGVHEQFFGPGTRLTVL.

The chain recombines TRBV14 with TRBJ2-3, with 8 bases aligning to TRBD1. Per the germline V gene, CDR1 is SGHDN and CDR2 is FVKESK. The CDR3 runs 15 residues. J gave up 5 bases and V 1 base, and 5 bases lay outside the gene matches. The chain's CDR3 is CASSQGGRGQDTQYF. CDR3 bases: TGTGCCAGCAGCCAAGGGGGCAGGGGGCAAGATACGCAGTATTTT.

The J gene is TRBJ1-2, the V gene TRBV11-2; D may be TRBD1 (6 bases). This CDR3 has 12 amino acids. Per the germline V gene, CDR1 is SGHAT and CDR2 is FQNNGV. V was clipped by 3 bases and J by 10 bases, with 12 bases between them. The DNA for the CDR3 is TGTGCCAGCAGCTTTAGTTCAGGGGACTACACCTTC. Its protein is CASSFSSGDYTF.

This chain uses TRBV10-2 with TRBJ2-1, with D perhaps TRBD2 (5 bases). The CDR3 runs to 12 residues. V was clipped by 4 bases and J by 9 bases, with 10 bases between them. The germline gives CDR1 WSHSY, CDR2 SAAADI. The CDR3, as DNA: TGCGCCAGCAGTGTCTTTGAGGGTGAGCAGTTCTTC. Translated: CASSVFEGEQFF.

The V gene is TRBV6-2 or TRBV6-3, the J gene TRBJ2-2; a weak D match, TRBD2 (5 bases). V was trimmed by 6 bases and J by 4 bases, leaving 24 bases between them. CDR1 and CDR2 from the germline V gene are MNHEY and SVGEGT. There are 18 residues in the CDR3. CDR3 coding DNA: TGTGCCAGCAGCGCACTGGGGTCCCAGCTGGGGAGCACCGGGGAGCTGTTTTTT. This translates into CASSALGSQLGSTGELFF.

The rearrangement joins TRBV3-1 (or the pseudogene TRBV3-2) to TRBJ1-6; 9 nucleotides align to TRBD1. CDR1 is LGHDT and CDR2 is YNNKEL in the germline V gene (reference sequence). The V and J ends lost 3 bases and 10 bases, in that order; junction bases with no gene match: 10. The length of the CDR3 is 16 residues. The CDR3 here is CASSHSAGTGRSPLHF. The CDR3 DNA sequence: TGTGCCAGCAGCCACTCTGCCGGGACAGGGAGGTCACCCCTCCACTTT.

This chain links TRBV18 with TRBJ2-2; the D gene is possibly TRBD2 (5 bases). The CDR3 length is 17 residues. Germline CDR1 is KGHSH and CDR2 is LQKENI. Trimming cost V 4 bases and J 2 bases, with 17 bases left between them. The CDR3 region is CASSLKGRGFNTGELFF. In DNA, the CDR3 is TGTGCCAGCTCACTAAAAGGGAGAGGATTCAACACCGGGGAGCTGTTTTTT.

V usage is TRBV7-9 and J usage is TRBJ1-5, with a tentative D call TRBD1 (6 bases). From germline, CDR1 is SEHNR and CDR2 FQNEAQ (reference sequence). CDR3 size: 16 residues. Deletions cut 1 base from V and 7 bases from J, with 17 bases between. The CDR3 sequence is CASSLGIGQSGQPQHF. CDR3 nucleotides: TGTGCCAGCAGCTTAGGTATTGGACAGTCCGGACAGCCCCAGCATTTT.

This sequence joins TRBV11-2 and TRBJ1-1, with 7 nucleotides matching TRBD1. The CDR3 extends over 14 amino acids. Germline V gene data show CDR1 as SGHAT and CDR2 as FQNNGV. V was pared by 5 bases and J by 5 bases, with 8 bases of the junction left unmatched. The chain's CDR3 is CASSVQGVGTEAFF. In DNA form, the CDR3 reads TGTGCCAGCAGCGTTCAGGGGGTGGGGACTGAAGCTTTCTTT.

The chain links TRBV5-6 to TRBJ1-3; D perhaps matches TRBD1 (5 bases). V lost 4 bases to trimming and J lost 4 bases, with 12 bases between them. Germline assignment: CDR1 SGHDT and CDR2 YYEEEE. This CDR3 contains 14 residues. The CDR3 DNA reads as TGTGCCAGCAGCGAACAGGTCTCGGGAAACACCATATATTTT. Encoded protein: CASSEQVSGNTIYF.

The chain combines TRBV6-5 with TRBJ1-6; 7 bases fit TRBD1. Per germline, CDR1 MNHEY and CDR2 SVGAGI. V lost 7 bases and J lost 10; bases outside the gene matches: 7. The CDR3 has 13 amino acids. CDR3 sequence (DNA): TGTGCCAGCACCAGACAGGGTGGGTCACCCCTCCACTTT. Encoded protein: CASTRQGGSPLHF.

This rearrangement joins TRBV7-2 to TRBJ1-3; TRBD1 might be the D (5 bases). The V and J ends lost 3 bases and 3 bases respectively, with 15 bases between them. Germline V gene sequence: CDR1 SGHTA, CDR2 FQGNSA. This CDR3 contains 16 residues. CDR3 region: CASSLRGRSGGNTIYF. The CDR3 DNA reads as TGTGCCAGCAGCTTGCGGGGCCGTTCAGGTGGAAACACCATATATTTT. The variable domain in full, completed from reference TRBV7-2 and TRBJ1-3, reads GAGVSQSPSNKVTEKGKDVELRCDPISGHTALYWYRQSLGQGLEFLIYFQGNSAPDKSGLPSDRFSAERTGGSVSTLTIQRTQQEDSAVYLCASSLRGRSGGNTIYFGEGSWLTVV.

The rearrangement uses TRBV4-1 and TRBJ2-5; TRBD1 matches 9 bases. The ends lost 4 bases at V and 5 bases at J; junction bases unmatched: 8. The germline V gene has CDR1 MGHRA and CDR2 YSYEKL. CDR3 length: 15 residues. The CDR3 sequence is CASSLAGTGSETQYF. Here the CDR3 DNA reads TGCGCCAGCAGCCTTGCCGGGACAGGGAGTGAGACCCAGTACTTC.

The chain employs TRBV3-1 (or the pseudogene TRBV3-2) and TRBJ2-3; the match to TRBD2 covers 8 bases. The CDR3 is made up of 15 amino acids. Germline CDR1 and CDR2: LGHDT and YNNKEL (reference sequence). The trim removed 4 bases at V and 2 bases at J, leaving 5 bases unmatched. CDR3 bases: TGTGCCAGCAGCCCGGGGGGGACGGACACAGATACGCAGTATTTT. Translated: CASSPGGTDTDTQYF.

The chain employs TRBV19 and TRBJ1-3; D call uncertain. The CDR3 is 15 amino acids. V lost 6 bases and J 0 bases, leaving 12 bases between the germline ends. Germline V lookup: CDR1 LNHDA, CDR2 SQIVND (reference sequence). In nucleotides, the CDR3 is TGTGCCAGTAGCACAGTCGGGATCTCTGGAAACACCATATATTTT. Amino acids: CASSTVGISGNTIYF.

The CDR3 DNA reads as TGTGCCAGCAGCTTGGCGGGGGACGAACCACCGCACTTT. It codes for CASSLAGDEPPHF. This chain connects TRBV11-3 to TRBJ1-6; TRBD1 might be the D (5 bases). The V and J ends lost 3 bases and 19 bases respectively, with 19 bases between them. This CDR3 comprises 13 residues. Looked up from germline, CDR1 is SGHNT and CDR2 is YENEEA.

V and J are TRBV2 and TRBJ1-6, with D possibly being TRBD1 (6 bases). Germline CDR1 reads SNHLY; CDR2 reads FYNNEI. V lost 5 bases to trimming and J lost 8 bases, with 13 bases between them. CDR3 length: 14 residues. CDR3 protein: CASSIQGNDSPLHF. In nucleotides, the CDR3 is TGTGCCAGCAGTATCCAGGGGAATGATTCACCCCTCCACTTT.

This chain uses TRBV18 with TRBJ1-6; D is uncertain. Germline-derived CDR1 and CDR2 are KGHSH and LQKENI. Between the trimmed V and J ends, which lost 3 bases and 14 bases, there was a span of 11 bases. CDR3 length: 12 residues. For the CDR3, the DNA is TGTGCCAGCTCACCCCCCGCGGGGACCCTCCACTTT. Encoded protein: CASSPPAGTLHF.

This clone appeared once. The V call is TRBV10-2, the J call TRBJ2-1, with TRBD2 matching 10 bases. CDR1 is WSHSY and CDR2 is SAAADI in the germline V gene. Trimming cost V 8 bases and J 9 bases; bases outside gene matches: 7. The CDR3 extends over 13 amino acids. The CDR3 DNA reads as TGCGCCAGCCATTTAGCGGGGGGTGGTGAGCAGTTCTTC. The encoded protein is CASHLAGGGEQFF.

The CDR3 here is CASSPPGPGANTGELFF. For the CDR3, the DNA is TGTGCCAGCTCACCACCGGGGCCAGGGGCGAACACCGGGGAGCTGTTTTTT. This chain uses TRBV18 with TRBJ2-2; the D gene is possibly TRBD1 (6 bases). Germline values: CDR1 KGHSH, CDR2 LQKENI. The CDR3 extends over 17 amino acids. Trimming took 0 bases from V and 0 from J, leaving 11 bases between them.

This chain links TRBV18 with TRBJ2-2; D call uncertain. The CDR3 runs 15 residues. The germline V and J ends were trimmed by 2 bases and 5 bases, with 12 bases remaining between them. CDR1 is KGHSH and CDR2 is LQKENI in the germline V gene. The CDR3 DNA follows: TGTGCCAGCTCACCAAAAGCCGTCCCTACCGGGGAGCTGTTTTTT. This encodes CASSPKAVPTGELFF.

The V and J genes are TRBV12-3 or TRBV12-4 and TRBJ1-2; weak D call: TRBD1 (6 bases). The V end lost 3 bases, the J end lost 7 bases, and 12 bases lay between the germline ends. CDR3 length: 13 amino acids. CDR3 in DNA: TGTGCCAGCAGTTTCGGGGGGCTGTCTGGCTACACCTTC. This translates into CASSFGGLSGYTF.

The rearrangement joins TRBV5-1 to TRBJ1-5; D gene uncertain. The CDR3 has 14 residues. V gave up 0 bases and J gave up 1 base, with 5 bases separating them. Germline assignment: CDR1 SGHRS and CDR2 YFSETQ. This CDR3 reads CASSLGESNQPQHF. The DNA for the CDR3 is TGCGCCAGCAGCTTGGGGGAGAGCAATCAGCCCCAGCATTTT.

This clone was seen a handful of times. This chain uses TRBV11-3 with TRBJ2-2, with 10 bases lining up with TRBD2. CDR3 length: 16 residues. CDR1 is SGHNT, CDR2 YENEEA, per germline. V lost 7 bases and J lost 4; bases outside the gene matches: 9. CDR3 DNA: TGTGCCAGCACACCCGGGACTAGCGCGACCACCGGGGAGCTGTTTTTT. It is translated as CASTPGTSATTGELFF.

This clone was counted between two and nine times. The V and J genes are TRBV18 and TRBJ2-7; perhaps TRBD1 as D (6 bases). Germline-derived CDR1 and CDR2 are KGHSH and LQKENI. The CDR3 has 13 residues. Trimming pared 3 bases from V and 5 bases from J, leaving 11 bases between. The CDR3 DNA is TGTGCCAGCTCACCTCAACAGGGCAACGAGCAGTACTTC. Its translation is CASSPQQGNEQYF.

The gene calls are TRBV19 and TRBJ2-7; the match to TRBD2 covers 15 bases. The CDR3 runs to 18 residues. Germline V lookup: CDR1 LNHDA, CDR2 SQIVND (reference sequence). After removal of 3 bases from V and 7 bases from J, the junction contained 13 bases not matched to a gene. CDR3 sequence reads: CASSIGSGTSGGISEQYF. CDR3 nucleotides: TGTGCCAGTAGTATTGGGTCCGGGACTAGCGGGGGGATTTCGGAGCAGTACTTC.

The CDR3 here is CASSLRADEQFF. DNA of the CDR3: TGTGCCAGCAGCTTAAGAGCGGATGAGCAGTTCTTC. The chain employs TRBV7-9 and TRBJ2-1; tentatively, D is TRBD2 (5 bases). The CDR3 consists of 12 residues. Germline values: CDR1 SEHNR, CDR2 FQNEAQ (reference sequence). V lost 2 bases and J lost 8, with 7 bases in between.